Sequencing of this TCR beta chain was carried out in a study of T cell changes during pregnancy in multiple sclerosis. Sequencing was performed with immunoSEQ multiplex PCR; in TCRdb, only in-frame clones are kept and a portion is missing. The profile shows about 61,000 clones, over 80% of them singletons. This CDR3 has 10 residues. The germline V and J ends were trimmed by 8 bases and 14 bases, with 10 bases remaining between them. The sample was peripheral blood, taken in the first trimester of pregnancy. This chain uses TRBV23-1 with TRBJ1-6, with a weak D call TRBD1 (6 bases). TRBV23-1 is an ORF; its function is uncertain. This sequence was found in a female donor in good health, enrolled as a control in a pregnancy study. For the CDR3, the DNA is TGCGCCAGCCGAGGGGGAACCCTCCACTTT. It yields the protein CASRGGTLHF.